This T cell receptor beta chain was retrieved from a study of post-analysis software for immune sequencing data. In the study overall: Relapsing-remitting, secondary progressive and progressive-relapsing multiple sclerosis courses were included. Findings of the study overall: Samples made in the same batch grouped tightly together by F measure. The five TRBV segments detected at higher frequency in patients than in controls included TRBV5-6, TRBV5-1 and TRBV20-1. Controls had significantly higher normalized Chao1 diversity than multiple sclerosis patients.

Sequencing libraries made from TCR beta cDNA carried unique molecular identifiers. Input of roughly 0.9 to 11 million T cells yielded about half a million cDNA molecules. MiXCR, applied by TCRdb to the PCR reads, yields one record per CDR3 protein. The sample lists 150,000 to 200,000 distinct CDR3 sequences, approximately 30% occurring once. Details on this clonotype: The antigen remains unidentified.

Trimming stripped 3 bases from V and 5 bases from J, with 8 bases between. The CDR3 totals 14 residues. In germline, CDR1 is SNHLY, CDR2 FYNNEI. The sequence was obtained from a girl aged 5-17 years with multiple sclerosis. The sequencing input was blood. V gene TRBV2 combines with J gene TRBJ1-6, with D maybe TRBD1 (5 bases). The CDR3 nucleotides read TGTGCCAGCAGTGATACGGGGGATAATTCACCCCTCCACTTT. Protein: CASSDTGDNSPLHF.